This TCR beta chain is from a study of spatial heterogeneity in lung cancer. The CDR3 spans 14 residues. Germline V gene lookup returns CDR1 MDHEN and CDR2 SYDVKM. This sample's time point: sample taken at primary tumor resection. Samples were obtained from some 70 donors, all untreated early-stage non-small cell lung cancer patients. This clonotype came up many times. The antigen remains undetermined. Sequence at one end of the junction differs from germline and may be a read error. Via MiXCR, TCRdb re-called the 5' RACE reads, giving one row per CDR3 protein. Of about 100,000 distinct CDR3 sequences listed, approximately 4% were seen once; the top ten hold about 20%. Study results and limitations: Tumoral mutation counts were tracked by counts of expanded intratumoral alpha and beta TCRs.

The source is a male donor with early-stage non-small cell lung cancer. The V gene is TRBV28, the J gene TRBJ1-5; no clear D. The source material was lung tumor tissue, sampled at surgery. CDR3 DNA sequence: TGTGCCACTCAGAGGACCCCGAGGACGGGAAAACCTAGTTTT. It encodes CATQRTPRTGKPSF.